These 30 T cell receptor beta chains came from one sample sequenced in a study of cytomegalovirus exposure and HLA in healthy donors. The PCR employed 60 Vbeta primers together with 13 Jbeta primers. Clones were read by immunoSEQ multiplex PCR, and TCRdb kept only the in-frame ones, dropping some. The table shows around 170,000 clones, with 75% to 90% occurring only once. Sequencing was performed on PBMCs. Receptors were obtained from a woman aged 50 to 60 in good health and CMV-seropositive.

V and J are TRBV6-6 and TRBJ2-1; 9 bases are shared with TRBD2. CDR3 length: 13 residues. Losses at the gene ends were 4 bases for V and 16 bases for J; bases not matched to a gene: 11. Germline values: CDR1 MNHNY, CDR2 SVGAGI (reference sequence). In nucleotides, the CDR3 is TGTGCCAGCAGTTTAAAAGCGGGGGGAGCGACCTTCTTC. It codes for CASSLKAGGATFF.

CDR3 sequence: CASSEAAFRGGAAGYTF. In DNA, the CDR3 is TGTGCCAGCAGTGAAGCGGCCTTTAGAGGGGGCGCCGCTGGCTACACCTTC. The chain is built from TRBV6-1 and TRBJ1-2; 7 bases fit TRBD1. Trimming took 0 bases from V and 7 from J; bases not matched to a gene: 14. The CDR3 extends over 17 amino acids. Germline loops: CDR1 MNHNS, CDR2 SASEGT.

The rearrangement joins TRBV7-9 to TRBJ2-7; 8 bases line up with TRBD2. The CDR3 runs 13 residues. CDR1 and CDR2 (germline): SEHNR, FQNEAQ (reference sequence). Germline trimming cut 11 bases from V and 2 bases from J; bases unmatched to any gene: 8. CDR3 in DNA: TGTGCCGGCTCGCCGGGACTAGCCTACGAGCAGTACTTC. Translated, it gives CAGSPGLAYEQYF.

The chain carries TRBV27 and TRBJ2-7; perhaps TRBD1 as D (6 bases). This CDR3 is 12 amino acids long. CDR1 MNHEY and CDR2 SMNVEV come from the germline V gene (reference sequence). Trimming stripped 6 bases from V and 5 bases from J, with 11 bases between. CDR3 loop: CASRGQGHEQYF. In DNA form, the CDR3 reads TGTGCCAGCAGGGGGCAGGGGCACGAGCAGTACTTC.

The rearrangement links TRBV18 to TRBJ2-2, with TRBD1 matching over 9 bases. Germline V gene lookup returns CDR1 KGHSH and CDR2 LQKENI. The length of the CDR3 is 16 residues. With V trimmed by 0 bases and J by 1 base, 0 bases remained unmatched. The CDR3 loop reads CASSPPGQGNTGELFF. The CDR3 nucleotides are TGTGCCAGCTCACCACCGGGACAGGGGAACACCGGGGAGCTGTTTTTT.

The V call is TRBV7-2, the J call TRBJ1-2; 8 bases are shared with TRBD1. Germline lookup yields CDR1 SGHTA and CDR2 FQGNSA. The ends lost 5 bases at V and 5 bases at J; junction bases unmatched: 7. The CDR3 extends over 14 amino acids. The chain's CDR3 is CASSPDRVRYGYTF. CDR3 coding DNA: TGTGCCAGCAGCCCGGACAGGGTGCGGTATGGCTACACCTTC.

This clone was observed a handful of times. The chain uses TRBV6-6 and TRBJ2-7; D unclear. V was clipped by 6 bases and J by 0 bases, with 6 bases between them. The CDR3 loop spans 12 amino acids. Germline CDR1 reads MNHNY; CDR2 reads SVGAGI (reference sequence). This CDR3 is CASRTSSYEQYF. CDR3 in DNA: TGTGCCAGCAGGACAAGCTCCTACGAGCAGTACTTC.

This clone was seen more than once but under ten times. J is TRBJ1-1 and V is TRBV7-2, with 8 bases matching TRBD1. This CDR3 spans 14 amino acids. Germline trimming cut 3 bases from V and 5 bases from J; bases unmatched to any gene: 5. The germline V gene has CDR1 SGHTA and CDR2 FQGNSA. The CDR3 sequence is CASSFDRGRTEAFF. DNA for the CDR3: TGTGCCAGCAGCTTTGACAGGGGACGAACTGAAGCTTTCTTT.

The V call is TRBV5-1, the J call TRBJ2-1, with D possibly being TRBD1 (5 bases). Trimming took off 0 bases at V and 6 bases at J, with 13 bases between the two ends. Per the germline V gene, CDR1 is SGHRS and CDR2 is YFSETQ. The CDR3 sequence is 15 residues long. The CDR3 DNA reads TGCGCCAGCAGCTTGGCCTTAACCCAGGGCAATGAGCAGTTCTTC. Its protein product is CASSLALTQGNEQFF.

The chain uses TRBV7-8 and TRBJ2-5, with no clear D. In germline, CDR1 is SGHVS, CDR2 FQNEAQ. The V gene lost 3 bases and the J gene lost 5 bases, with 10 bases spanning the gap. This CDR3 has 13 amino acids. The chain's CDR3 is CASSLKELETQYF. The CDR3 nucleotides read TGTGCCAGCAGCTTGAAAGAACTGGAGACCCAGTACTTC.

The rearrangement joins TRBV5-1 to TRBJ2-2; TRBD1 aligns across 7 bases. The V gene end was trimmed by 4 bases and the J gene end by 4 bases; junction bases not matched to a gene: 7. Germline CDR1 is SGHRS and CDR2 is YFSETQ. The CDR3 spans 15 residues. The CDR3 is CASSVRQGGTGELFF. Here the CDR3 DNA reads TGCGCCAGCAGCGTGAGACAGGGCGGCACCGGGGAGCTGTTTTTT.

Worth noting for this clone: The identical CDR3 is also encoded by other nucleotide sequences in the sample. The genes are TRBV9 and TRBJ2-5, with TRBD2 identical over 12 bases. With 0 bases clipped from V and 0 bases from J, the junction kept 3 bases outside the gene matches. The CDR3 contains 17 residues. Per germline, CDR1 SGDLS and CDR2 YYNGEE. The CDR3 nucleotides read TGTGCCAGCAGCGTAGGGCTAGCGGGGGGGTACCAAGAGACCCAGTACTTC. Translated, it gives CASSVGLAGGYQETQYF. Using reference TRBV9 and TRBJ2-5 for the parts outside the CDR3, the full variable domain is DSGVTQTPKHLITATGQRVTLRCSPRSGDLSVYWYQQSLDQGLQFLIQYYNGEERAKGNILERFSAQQFPDLHSELNLSSLELGDSALYFCASSVGLAGGYQETQYFGPGTRLLVL.

This chain's CDR3 is CASSLGLQETQYF. The CDR3 DNA is TGTGCCAGCAGCTTGGGCCTACAAGAGACCCAGTACTTC. The chain joins TRBV5-8 to TRBJ2-5; D is undetermined. Germline V CDR1 and CDR2: SGHTS, YDEGEE. V was clipped by 0 bases and J by 2 bases, with 5 bases between them. The CDR3 covers 13 residues.

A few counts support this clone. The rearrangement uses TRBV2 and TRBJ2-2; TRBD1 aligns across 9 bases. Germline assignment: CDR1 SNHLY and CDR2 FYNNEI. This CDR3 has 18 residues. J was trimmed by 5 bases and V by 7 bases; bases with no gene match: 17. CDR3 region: CASTPQRRGQGGTGELFF. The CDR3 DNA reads TGTGCCAGCACCCCTCAACGAAGGGGACAGGGCGGAACCGGGGAGCTGTTTTTT.

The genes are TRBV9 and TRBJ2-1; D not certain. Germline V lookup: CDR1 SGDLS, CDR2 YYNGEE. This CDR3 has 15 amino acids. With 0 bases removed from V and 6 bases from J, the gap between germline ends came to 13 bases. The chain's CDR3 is CASSVALRDSNEQFF. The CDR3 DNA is TGTGCCAGCAGCGTAGCTCTTAGAGATTCCAATGAGCAGTTCTTC.

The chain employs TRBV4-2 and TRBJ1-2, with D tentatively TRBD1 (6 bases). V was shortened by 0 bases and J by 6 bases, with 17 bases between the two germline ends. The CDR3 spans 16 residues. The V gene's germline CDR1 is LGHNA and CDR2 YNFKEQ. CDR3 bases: TGTGCCAGCAGCCAAGAAGGAAGTAGCAGGGGAAATGGCTACACCTTC. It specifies CASSQEGSSRGNGYTF.

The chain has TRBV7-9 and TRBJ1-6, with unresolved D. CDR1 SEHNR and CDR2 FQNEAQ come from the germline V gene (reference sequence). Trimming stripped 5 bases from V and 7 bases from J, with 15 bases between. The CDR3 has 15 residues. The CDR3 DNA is TGTGCCAGCAGCCCCCTAGCGGCAGCCAATTCACCCCTCCACTTT. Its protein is CASSPLAAANSPLHF.

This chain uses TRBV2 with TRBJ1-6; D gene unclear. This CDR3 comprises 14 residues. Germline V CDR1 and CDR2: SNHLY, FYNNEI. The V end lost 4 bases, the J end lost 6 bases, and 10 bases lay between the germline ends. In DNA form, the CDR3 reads TGTGCCAGCAGTGTTACGGAGACTAATTCACCCCTCCACTTT. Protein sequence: CASSVTETNSPLHF.

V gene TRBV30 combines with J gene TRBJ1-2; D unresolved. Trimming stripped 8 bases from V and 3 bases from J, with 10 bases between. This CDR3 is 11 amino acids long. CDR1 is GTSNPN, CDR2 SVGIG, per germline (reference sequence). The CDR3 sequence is CAPARYYGYTF. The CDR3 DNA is TGTGCCCCAGCGCGTTACTATGGCTACACCTTC.

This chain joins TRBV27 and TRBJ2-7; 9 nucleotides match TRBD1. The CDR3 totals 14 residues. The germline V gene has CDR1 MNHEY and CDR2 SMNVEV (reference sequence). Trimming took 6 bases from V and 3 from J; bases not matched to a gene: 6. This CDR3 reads CASSPTGGGYEQYF. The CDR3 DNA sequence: TGTGCCAGCAGCCCGACAGGGGGAGGCTACGAGCAGTACTTC.

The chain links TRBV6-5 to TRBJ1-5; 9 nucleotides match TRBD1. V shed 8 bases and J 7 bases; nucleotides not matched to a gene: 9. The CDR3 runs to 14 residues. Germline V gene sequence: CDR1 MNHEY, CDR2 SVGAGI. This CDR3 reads CASCTGQGTQPQHF. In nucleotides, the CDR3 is TGTGCCAGCTGTACGGGACAGGGAACCCAGCCCCAGCATTTT.

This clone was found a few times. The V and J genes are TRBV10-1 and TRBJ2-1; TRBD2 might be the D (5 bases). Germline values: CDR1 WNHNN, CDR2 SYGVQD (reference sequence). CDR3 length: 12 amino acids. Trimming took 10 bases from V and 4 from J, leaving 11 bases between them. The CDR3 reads CAMERPYNEQFF. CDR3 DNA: TGCGCCATGGAGCGGCCGTACAATGAGCAGTTCTTC.

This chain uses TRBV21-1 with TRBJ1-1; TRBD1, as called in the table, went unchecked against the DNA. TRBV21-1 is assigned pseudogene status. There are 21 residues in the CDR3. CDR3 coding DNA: TGTGCCAGCAGCAAAATGGCCGGGACAGGTAATTTAATCATAGAGAGGACTGAAGCTTTCTTT. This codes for CASSKMAGTGNLIIERTEAFF.

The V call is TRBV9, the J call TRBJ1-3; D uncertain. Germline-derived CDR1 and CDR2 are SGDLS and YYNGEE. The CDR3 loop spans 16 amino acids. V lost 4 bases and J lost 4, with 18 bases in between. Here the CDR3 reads CASSFLGEGSGNTIYF. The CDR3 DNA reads TGTGCCAGCAGCTTCCTCGGGGAAGGATCCGGAAACACCATATATTTT.

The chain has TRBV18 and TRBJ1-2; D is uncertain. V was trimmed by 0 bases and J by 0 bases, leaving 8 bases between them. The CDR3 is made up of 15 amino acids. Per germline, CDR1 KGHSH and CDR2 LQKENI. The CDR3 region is CASSPPSGANYGYTF. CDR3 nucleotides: TGTGCCAGCTCACCACCAAGCGGGGCTAACTATGGCTACACCTTC.

In DNA form, the CDR3 reads TGCGCCAGCAGTGAGTTGGGGGGAGGGAAGCCCCAGCATTTT. Protein: CASSELGGGKPQHF. The chain has TRBV10-1 and TRBJ1-5; a possible D gene is TRBD1 (5 bases). The CDR3 consists of 14 residues. Trimming shortened V by 1 base and J by 8 bases, and 12 bases separated the two germline ends. The germline CDR1 and CDR2 sequences are WNHNN and SYGVQD (reference sequence).

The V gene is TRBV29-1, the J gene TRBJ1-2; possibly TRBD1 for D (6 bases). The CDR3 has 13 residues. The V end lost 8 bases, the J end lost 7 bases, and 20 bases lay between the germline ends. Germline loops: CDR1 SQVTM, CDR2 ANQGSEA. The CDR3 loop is CSSIQGLGCGYTF. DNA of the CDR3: TGCAGCTCAATCCAGGGGTTGGGCTGTGGCTACACCTTC. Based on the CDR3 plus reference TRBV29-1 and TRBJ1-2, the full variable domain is SAVISQKPSRDICQRGTSLTIQCQVDSQVTMMFWYRQQPGQSLTLIATANQGSEATYESGFVIDKFPISRPNLTFSTLTVSNMSPEDSSIYLCSSIQGLGCGYTFGSGTRLTVV.

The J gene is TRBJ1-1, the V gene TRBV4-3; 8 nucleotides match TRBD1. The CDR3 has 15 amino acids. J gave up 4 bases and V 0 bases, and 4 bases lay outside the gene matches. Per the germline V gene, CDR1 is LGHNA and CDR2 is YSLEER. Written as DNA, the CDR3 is TGCGCCAGCAGCCAAGAGACAGGGGTCTTCACTGAAGCTTTCTTT. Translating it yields CASSQETGVFTEAFF.

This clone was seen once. Here the CDR3 DNA reads TGTGCCAGCACCCCAGGACAAAGCAAAAACATTCAGTACTTC. Its protein product is CASTPGQSKNIQYF. The chain combines TRBV28 with TRBJ2-4; maybe TRBD1 (5 bases). V gave up 7 bases and J gave up 3 bases, with 13 bases separating them. The CDR3 length is 14 residues. In germline, CDR1 is MDHEN, CDR2 SYDVKM.

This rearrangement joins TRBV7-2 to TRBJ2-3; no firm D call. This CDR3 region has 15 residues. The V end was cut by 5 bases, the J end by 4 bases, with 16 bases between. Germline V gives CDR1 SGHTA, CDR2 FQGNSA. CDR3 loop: CASSKTVLTPDTQYF. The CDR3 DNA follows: TGTGCCAGCAGCAAAACGGTCCTAACGCCAGATACGCAGTATTTT.